This T cell receptor beta chain originates from a study of blood T cell repertoires in COVID-19 (dated by TCRdb to about 2020). About the investigation overall: Recovered participants in ImmuneRACE Cohort 3 were defined as having two consecutive negative NP/OP PCR tests, clearance from a healthcare professional, or resolution of symptoms. Samples covering the acute and convalescent phases of COVID-19 were provided by collaborators in the United States, Italy and Spain. The prospective study material was composed of cDNA or gDNA derived from T cells, B-cell-depleted T cells, or PBMCs. Subjects who had been exposed to COVID-19, were actively infected with it, or had recovered from it provided the deeply sampled blood TCRbeta repertoires that made up the dataset. The repertoires were made available in a free public database intended to serve as a resource for research on the immune response to SARS-CoV-2. The samples were drawn from the first 160 participants of the ongoing ImmuneRACE study and from over 950 subjects provided by 6 global collaborators. Nearly every sample came with metadata listing a de-identified subject ID, COVID-19 status, age in years and sex. Where available, HLA class I and class II types were obtained from metadata supplied by the sample provider rather than from assay-based typing.

Participants in the prospective study were aged roughly 18 to 89 years, lived in 24 United States geographic areas, and enrolled through a virtual design. In the prospective study, participants were assigned to cohorts based on the clinical history participants reported in a screening survey and a study questionnaire. In the prospective study, mobile phlebotomists collected whole blood, serum and a nasopharyngeal or oropharyngeal swab from each participant. Prospective study participants could optionally give additional blood draws and questionnaires over a roughly 2-month period. Prospective study blood samples were shipped either frozen or at room temperature before DNA extraction. In regard to this clone: Its antigen is still unknown. Base qualities are not provided; no much larger clone lies one nucleotide away.

CDR1 and CDR2 are read off the germline V gene as SGHTA and FQGNSA. V and J are truncated by 1 base and 0 bases respectively, leaving an intervening sequence of 10 bases. Including cysteine and phenylalanine, the CDR3 has 16 amino acids. The retained sequence is limited to the CDR3, 48 bases, with the frame set at the first base. The immunoSEQ Assay, a bias-controlled multiplex PCR, was used to amplify TCRbeta CDR3 regions from genomic DNA. The original pipeline was this. Nucleated cell counts per sample were estimated from amplification of reference gene primers within the assay. Sequence reads were collapsed and filtered to measure the absolute abundance of every unique TCRbeta CDR3 rearrangement. For each sample, productive Simpson clonality was calculated as the square root of Simpson's diversity index over productive rearrangements. In TCRdb, the immuneACCESS table is reduced to in-frame sequences with V and J assigned. These tables do not hold every clone; where another copy was compared, an unresolved V gene accounts for under half, and the others remain unexplained. That table gives V, J and clone size, and the DNA gave D and trimming. The sample table contains about 360,000 clones; only one count was recorded for about 90% of them. Approximately 1.8% of the sample rests with the top ten.

Findings and caveats that apply to the study as a whole: The quantity of clinical and demographic metadata differed by source and by participant and was supplied without curation.

The clonotype originates from a middle-aged man in a cohort exposed to, infected with or recovered from COVID-19 (not recorded which). Sample: PBMCs or T cells enriched from blood (not recorded which). Recombination joined TRBV7-2 with TRBJ2-1; D gene: possibly TRBD2, on 5 matching bases. The CDR3 sequence is CASSLGRYNSYNEQFF. The bases read TGTGCCAGCAGCTTAGGGAGGTATAACTCCTACAATGAGCAGTTCTTC.